This is a list of T cell receptor beta chains from one sample in a study of T-cell reconstitution after alpha-beta-depleted transplantation in children. TCRdb fed the PCR reads into MiXCR, producing one record per CDR3 protein. The sample has nearly 350,000 distinct CDR3 sequences, 15% to 20% seen once. Sequences were derived from PBMCs, mostly from graft donor cells, sampled 360 days after TCRalphabeta/CD19-depleted stem cell transplant. These receptors originate from a male patient aged 2 to 9 who had a stem cell transplant for acute lymphoblastic leukemia, so the T cells may come from the graft donor. Each CDR3 is given without its conserved first and last residue. A D gene is named only where the DNA matches it firmly.

J gene | V gene | D gene | CDR3 protein
TRBJ2-3 | TRBV10-2 | - | ASSDADTQY
TRBJ2-5 | TRBV28 | TRBD1 | ASSLWTGGRQETQY
TRBJ2-7 | TRBV3-1 | - | ASSVRAGTLEQY
TRBJ2-5 | TRBV6-1 | TRBD2 | ASRSGGPGETQY
TRBJ2-3 | TRBV27 | TRBD1 | ASSSTTGGNTQY
TRBJ2-2 | TRBV7-9 | - | ASSFGQNTGELF
TRBJ2-7 | TRBV28 | - | ASSIYREGEQY
TRBJ2-5 | TRBV7-9 | - | ASLGGNGQETQY
TRBJ2-3 | TRBV20-1 | TRBD2 | SASPPTSGSVTDTQY
TRBJ2-5 | TRBV20-1 | TRBD1 | SARLTGPETQY
TRBJ2-4 | TRBV11-2 | TRBD2 | ASSLFPRGSFAKNIQY
TRBJ2-1 | TRBV9 | TRBD2 | ASSVEREYRGNEQF
TRBJ1-1 | TRBV12-3/TRBV12-4 | - | ASSWDGMNTEAF
TRBJ2-1 | TRBV7-9 | TRBD2 | ASSQSLAGGNEQF
TRBJ1-1 | TRBV4-3 | TRBD1 | ASSQGTGYLLNTEAF
TRBJ2-5 | TRBV5-1 | - | ASRQGFETQY
TRBJ2-5 | TRBV25-1 | TRBD1 | ASSGTGQETQY
TRBJ2-7 | TRBV5-1 | - | ASSLGGSAGEQY
TRBJ2-5 | TRBV5-6 | - | ASSLVGAGTQY
TRBJ2-1 | TRBV29-1 | - | SFITYNEQF
TRBJ1-2 | TRBV4-3 | - | ASSQDRVGRYYGYT
TRBJ1-6 | TRBV12-3/TRBV12-4 | - | ASSRTSPDSPLH
TRBJ2-7 | TRBV24-1 | TRBD2 | ATSEAGLAGDEQY
TRBJ2-2 | TRBV28 | - | ASRRQATGELF
TRBJ2-7 | TRBV4-1 | TRBD1 | ASSPRDRTYEQY
TRBJ2-1 | TRBV5-1 | TRBD2 | ASRGLASTYNEQF
TRBJ2-3 | TRBV12-3/TRBV12-4 | - | ASSLGTGGTDTQY
TRBJ2-3 | TRBV6-5 | TRBD2 | ASSYSGRGTDTQY
TRBJ2-1 | TRBV27 | - | ASSDQGGPYNEQF
TRBJ2-1 | TRBV6-2/TRBV6-3 | - | ASGSTYNEQF
TRBJ2-2 | TRBV10-3 | TRBD1 | ATSGTGSAGELF
TRBJ2-5 | TRBV19 | - | ASSIGRRKDTQY
TRBJ1-1 | TRBV10-3 | - | AISESLLREAF
TRBJ2-2 | TRBV14 | - | ASSQRLIAGELF
TRBJ1-3 | TRBV15 | - | ATSRDGQRTGNTIY
TRBJ1-5 | TRBV28 | - | ASSSYRSPNQPQH
TRBJ1-2 | TRBV28 | TRBD1 | ASNLGGQGGGYT
TRBJ2-5 | TRBV10-3 | - | AISESRLAHQETQY
TRBJ1-4 | TRBV5-1 | - | ASSLEQGREKLF
TRBJ2-5 | TRBV12-3/TRBV12-4 | - | ASAGVPRETQY